The sequence of this T cell receptor (beta chain) was determined in a study of blood T cells in healthy people across ages. Peripheral blood was drawn, roughly 10 milliliters per donor. Researchers report isolating at least 7 million PBMCs per sample. General study points: Since the PBMCs were unsorted, naive and antigen-experienced cells could not be conclusively compared. Naive T cell percentage and TCR beta diversity correlated strongly.

With V trimmed by 5 bases and J by 3 bases, 8 bases remained unmatched. The CDR3 length is 15 residues. CDR1 is SGHTA and CDR2 is FQGNSA in the germline V gene. The authors ran a second PCR of about 6 to 12 cycles using a sample-barcoded 5' primer and a J-beta primer mix. Each CDR3 protein gets one entry after TCRdb re-called the 5' RACE reads with MiXCR. This sample has about 2 million distinct CDR3 sequences, with about 50% found just once. This clonotype was seen repeatedly, ten times or more. The antigen remains unidentified. The sequenced sample was blood. The J gene is TRBJ2-7, the V gene TRBV7-2; 9 positions match TRBD1. This sequence originates from a woman between 35 and 50 years old in good health. CDR3 nucleotide sequence: TGTGCCAGCAGCCCCAGCCCGGGACAGGGCTACGAGCAGTACTTC. Translating it yields CASSPSPGQGYEQYF.